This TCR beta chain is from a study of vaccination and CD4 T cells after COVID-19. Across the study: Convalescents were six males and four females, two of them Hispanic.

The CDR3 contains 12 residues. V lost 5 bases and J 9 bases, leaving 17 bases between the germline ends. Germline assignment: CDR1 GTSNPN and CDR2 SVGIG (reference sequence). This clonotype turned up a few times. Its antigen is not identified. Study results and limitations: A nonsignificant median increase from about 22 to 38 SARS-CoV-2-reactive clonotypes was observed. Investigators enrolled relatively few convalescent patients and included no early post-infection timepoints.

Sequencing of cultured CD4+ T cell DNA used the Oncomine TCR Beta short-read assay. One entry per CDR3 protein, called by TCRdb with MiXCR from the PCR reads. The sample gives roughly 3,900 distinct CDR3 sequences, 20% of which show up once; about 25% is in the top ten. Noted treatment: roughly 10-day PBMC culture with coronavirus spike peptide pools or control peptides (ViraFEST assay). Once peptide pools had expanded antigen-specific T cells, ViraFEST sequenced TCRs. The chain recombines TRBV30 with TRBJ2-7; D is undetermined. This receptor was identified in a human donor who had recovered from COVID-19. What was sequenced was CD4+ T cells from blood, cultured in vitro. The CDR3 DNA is TGTGCCTGGGCCCCGGACCTGTCGGGGCAGTACTTC. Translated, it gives CAWAPDLSGQYF.